The 6 T cell receptor beta chains below all came from one sample that was sequenced in a study of shared clonotypes between healthy human individuals. TCRdb's copy holds only in-frame clones and misses some; the assay was immunoSEQ multiplex PCR. The sample carries 2 million to 2.5 million clones, 80% to 95% recorded once. The specimen was naive CD4+ T cells from PBMCs. As for subset: CD45RA+ positively selected. These receptors originate from a man younger than 35 in good health. Some clones in this sample may be carry-over from other donors' samples.

The CDR3 bases are TGCGCCAGCAGCTTGGCTGGACAGGGATATGGCGAGACCCAGTACTTC. This encodes CASSLAGQGYGETQYF. The V gene is TRBV5-1, the J gene TRBJ2-5; 8 bases match TRBD1. J was trimmed by 5 bases and V by 0 bases; bases with no gene match: 9. Germline assignment: CDR1 SGHRS and CDR2 YFSETQ. This CDR3 is built from 16 residues.

In its sample, this clone was seen a few times. Other DNA sequences in the same sample also yield this CDR3. The CDR3 reads CASSQDLNTEAFF. The DNA of the CDR3 is TGTGCCAGCAGCCAAGATTTAAACACTGAAGCTTTCTTT. This rearrangement joins TRBV14 to TRBJ1-1; no firm D call. The V gene's germline CDR1 is SGHDN and CDR2 FVKESK. V dropped 0 bases and J dropped 2 bases, with 4 bases sitting between them. The CDR3 length is 13 residues.

V gene TRBV28 combines with J gene TRBJ1-3; D remains unclear. This CDR3 region has 14 residues. Germline lookup yields CDR1 MDHEN and CDR2 SYDVKM. The V end was cut by 8 bases, the J end by 0 bases, with 11 bases between. The CDR3 DNA reads as TGTGCCAGCTCACTTCCGAGCTCTGGAAACACCATATATTTT. This sequence encodes CASSLPSSGNTIYF.

The rearrangement links TRBV5-1 to TRBJ2-1, with 12 bases fitting TRBD2. V lost 2 bases to trimming and J lost 0 bases; unmatched junction nucleotides: 6. This CDR3 has 18 residues. Looked up from germline, CDR1 is SGHRS and CDR2 is YFSETQ. The CDR3 bases are TGCGCCAGCAGCTTAGGGCTAGCGGGAGGGTACTCCTACAATGAGCAGTTCTTC. Amino acid sequence: CASSLGLAGGYSYNEQFF.

As to this clone: Within the sample, other DNA sequences also encode this same CDR3. The rearrangement links TRBV15 to TRBJ1-5; D not resolved. Trimming removed 1 base at V and 1 base at J, with 11 bases between. This CDR3 has 16 amino acids. The V gene's germline CDR1 is LNHNV and CDR2 YYDKDF (reference sequence). In DNA, the CDR3 is TGTGCCACCAGCAGAGTGGGTGCAGGCAGCAATCAGCCCCAGCATTTT. Translation: CATSRVGAGSNQPQHF.

Here the CDR3 DNA reads TGCGCCAGCAGTTTGAAACTAGCGGTTTTTTCCTACGAGCAGTACTTC. This sequence encodes CASSLKLAVFSYEQYF. V and J are TRBV5-1 and TRBJ2-7; 8 bases fit TRBD2. The CDR3 is 16 amino acids. V lost 5 bases and J lost 1; bases outside the gene matches: 11. Germline V lookup: CDR1 SGHRS, CDR2 YFSETQ.